These 21 T cell receptor beta chains were all obtained from the same sample, sequenced in a study of Graves' ophthalmopathy and Graves' hyperthyroidism. Amplification of TCR beta CDR3 regions used RNA transcripts. Amplification began with first-round RT-PCR using HTBI primers, then second-round multiplex PCR was performed. MiXCR, run by TCRdb on the multiplex PCR reads, gives a single entry per CDR3 protein. The data contain approximately 700,000 distinct CDR3 sequences, 40% of them singletons. Source material: peripheral blood. All receptors come from an adult man with Graves' ophthalmopathy.

J is TRBJ2-5 and V is TRBV7-2; 8 positions match TRBD2. From germline, CDR1 is SGHTA and CDR2 FQGNSA. Trimming cost V 5 bases and J 5 bases; bases outside gene matches: 19. The CDR3 is made up of 18 amino acids. CDR3 protein: CASSQIPVIAGGRETQYF. CDR3 sequence (DNA): TGTGCCAGCAGCCAGATCCCCGTGATTGCGGGGGGACGGGAGACCCAGTACTTC.

In DNA, the CDR3 is TGCGCCAGCAGCCAAGAGGAGAACACTGAAGCTTTCTTT. Protein product: CASSQEENTEAFF. This rearrangement joins TRBV4-1 to TRBJ1-1; D remains unclear. The V end was cut by 0 bases, the J end by 1 base, with 3 bases between. The CDR3 is 13 residues long. Germline CDR1 MGHRA, CDR2 YSYEKL.

The rearrangement uses TRBV7-9 and TRBJ1-1; no reliable D call. V was cut by 3 bases and J by 6 bases, with 17 bases left in between. Germline loops: CDR1 SEHNR, CDR2 FQNEAQ (reference sequence). The CDR3 sequence is 15 residues long. CDR3 DNA: TGTGCCAGCAGCTTGGATTTAGCCTCGGGCGCTGAAGCTTTCTTT. It is translated as CASSLDLASGAEAFF.

As concerns this clonotype: Mismatch with germline at one junction end may stem from a read error. CDR3 nucleotides: TGTGCCAGCAGTTTGTACGGGAACTCTGAAGCTTTCTTT. Its translation: CASSLYGNSEAFF. This chain joins TRBV12-3 or TRBV12-4 and TRBJ1-1, with no clear D. This CDR3 region has 13 residues.

The CDR3 here is CATSRAQREGPQETQYF. The CDR3 DNA follows: TGTGCCACCAGCCGGGCACAGCGGGAGGGCCCCCAAGAGACCCAGTACTTC. The chain carries TRBV15 and TRBJ2-5; the match to TRBD2 covers 10 bases. The CDR3 has 17 amino acids. Looked up from germline, CDR1 is LNHNV and CDR2 is YYDKDF (reference sequence). J lost 1 base, V lost 5 bases, and 10 bases had no gene match.

This clonotype was detected ten times or more. This sequence joins TRBV15 and TRBJ2-5, with D uncertain. The CDR3 is 15 residues long. Deletions cut 0 bases from V and 2 bases from J, with 10 bases between. Germline values: CDR1 LNHNV, CDR2 YYDKDF (reference sequence). The CDR3 DNA reads TGTGCCACCAGCAGAGATCGCCGACGGCAAGAGACCCAGTACTTC. The encoded protein is CATSRDRRRQETQYF.

As concerns this clonotype: An end of the junction does not agree with germline; a read error may underlie this. This chain joins TRBV10-2 and TRBJ2-3; D remains ambiguous. The V gene's germline CDR1 is WSHSY and CDR2 SAAADI. There are 12 residues in the CDR3. CDR3 amino acids: CASNPTTDTQYF. The CDR3 coding sequence is TGTGCCAGCAACCCGACTACAGATACGCAGTATTTT.

This chain's CDR3 is CASSFRGVGTATYEQYF. Written as DNA, the CDR3 is TGTGCCAGCAGCTTTCGGGGGGTCGGGACAGCTACTTACGAGCAGTACTTC. This chain links TRBV7-8 with TRBJ2-7; D is perhaps TRBD1 or TRBD2 (7 bases each). V lost 3 bases, J lost 4 bases, and 22 bases lay in between. CDR1 is SGHVS and CDR2 is FQNEAQ in the germline V gene. The CDR3 loop spans 17 amino acids. Combining the CDR3 with reference TRBV7-8 and TRBJ2-7 gives the whole variable domain GAGVSQSPRYKVAKRGQDVALRCDPISGHVSLFWYQQALGQGPEFLTYFQNEAQLDKSGLPSDRFFAERPEGSVSTLKIQRTQQEDSAVYLCASSFRGVGTATYEQYFGPGTRLTVT.

The gene calls are TRBV10-3 and TRBJ2-7; 8 bases align to TRBD1. CDR1 and CDR2 from the germline V gene are ENHRY and SYGVKD. The length of the CDR3 is 14 residues. Trimming took 6 bases from V and 1 from J; bases not matched to a gene: 5. The CDR3 sequence: CAIRPGQESYEQYF. CDR3 nucleotides: TGTGCCATCAGGCCGGGACAGGAGTCCTACGAGCAGTACTTC.

A remark on this clonotype: Relative to the germline gene, one junction end is altered; a read error may explain this. The chain carries TRBV24-1 and TRBJ2-2; weak D call: TRBD1 (6 bases). The CDR3 spans 13 residues. Germline CDR1 reads KGHDR; CDR2 reads SFDVKD. The CDR3 DNA reads as TGTGCCACCGCAGGGGCAGTACTCGGGGAGCTGCTTTTT. This sequence encodes CATAGAVLGELLF.

The CDR3 DNA reads as TGTGCCAGCAGCGTAGGAATGAACAGAATCTCCTACGAGCAGTACTTC. Amino acid sequence: CASSVGMNRISYEQYF. The genes are TRBV9 and TRBJ2-7; D not resolved. V was trimmed by 0 bases and J by 0 bases, leaving 13 bases between them. There are 16 residues in the CDR3. Looked up from germline, CDR1 is SGDLS and CDR2 is YYNGEE.

This clonotype was counted many times. The V gene is TRBV7-2, the J gene TRBJ1-5; D is unclear. The germline V gene has CDR1 SGHTA and CDR2 FQGNSA. This CDR3 has 18 amino acids. Trimming took off 0 bases at V and 3 bases at J, with 18 bases between the two ends. The chain's CDR3 is CASSLALTDVWDNQPQHF. DNA of the CDR3: TGTGCCAGCAGCTTAGCCCTAACGGACGTATGGGACAATCAGCCCCAGCATTTT.

As regards this clonotype: One junction end disagrees with the germline gene, perhaps due to a read error. The J gene is TRBJ1-3, the V gene TRBV7-9; D is ambiguous. The germline V gene has CDR1 SEHNR and CDR2 FQNEAQ (reference sequence). This CDR3 contains 15 residues. The CDR3 DNA follows: TGTGCCAGTAGCTTAATAGCCGGGGCTGGAAACACCATATATTTT. Translated, it gives CASSLIAGAGNTIYF.

This clonotype was observed a handful of times. The V gene is TRBV2, the J gene TRBJ1-5; 10 nucleotides line up with TRBD1. Germline V CDR1 and CDR2: SNHLY, FYNNEI. CDR3 length equals 19 residues. V was clipped by 5 bases and J by 3 bases; unmatched bases: 16. CDR3 region: CASSSLTGGVWTSNQPQHF. The CDR3, as DNA: TGTGCCAGCAGTTCTTTGACAGGGGGCGTGTGGACTTCCAATCAGCCCCAGCATTTT.

This clonotype has a count of ten or more. The V and J genes are TRBV7-2 and TRBJ2-7, with D hard to call. Germline V gene data show CDR1 as SGHTA and CDR2 as FQGNSA. The CDR3 is made up of 13 amino acids. V shed 3 bases and J shed 6 bases, with 12 bases lying between them. The CDR3 DNA is TGTGCCAGCAGCTTGGCCCGATTATCCGAGCAGTACTTC. Its translation is CASSLARLSEQYF.

This clonotype has a count of ten or more. CDR3 coding DNA: TGTGCCAGCAGCTTAGTGGCAGGGCGAAATGAAAAACTGTTTTTT. Protein product: CASSLVAGRNEKLFF. The chain combines TRBV7-6 with TRBJ1-4; possible D gene TRBD1, 5 bases. Germline V gene lookup returns CDR1 SGHVS and CDR2 FNYEAQ. CDR3 length: 15 amino acids. Trimming shortened V by 1 base and J by 5 bases, and 11 bases separated the two germline ends.

Regarding this clonotype: A read error may produce the germline difference seen at one junction end. The chain combines TRBV29-1 with TRBJ2-6, with 7 bases fitting TRBD2. Looked up from germline, CDR1 is SQVTM and CDR2 is ANQGSEA. This CDR3 has 13 amino acids. Written as DNA, the CDR3 is TGCAGCGTTGAAGGGGGGGGGGGCAACGTCCTGACTTTC. Amino acid sequence: CSVEGGGGNVLTF.

To note about this clonotype: The junction does not match germline at one end; this may be a read error. CDR3 protein: CASSVETGEEETQYF. The CDR3 bases are TGTGCCAGCAGTGTAGAGACAGGGGAGGAAGAGACCCAGTACTTC. This chain connects TRBV10-3 to TRBJ2-5; 8 nucleotides match TRBD1. This CDR3 has 15 residues. Germline-derived CDR1 and CDR2 are ENHRY and SYGVKD.

CDR3 amino acids: CSVEGGREGLNEQFF. Here the CDR3 DNA reads TGCAGCGTTGAAGGTGGGCGGGAGGGCCTCAATGAGCAGTTCTTC. The chain joins TRBV29-1 to TRBJ2-5, with 9 bases aligning to TRBD2. TRBJ2-1 matches the DNA end more closely, so the J call is doubtful. CDR1 and CDR2 (germline): SQVTM, ANQGSEA. The CDR3 is 15 amino acids.

In this sample, this clonotype turned up many times. The chain couples TRBV10-3 to TRBJ1-5; possible D gene TRBD1, 6 bases. CDR3 size: 13 residues. V was cut by 2 bases and J by 7 bases, with 9 bases left in between. The V gene's germline CDR1 is ENHRY and CDR2 SYGVKD. CDR3 DNA sequence: TGTGCCATCAGTGAGGAAGGGGGGCAGCCCCAGCATTTT. Amino acids: CAISEEGGQPQHF.

The chain recombines TRBV6-5 with TRBJ2-2, with 13 positions matching TRBD2. J gave up 5 bases and V 0 bases, and 3 bases lay outside the gene matches. The germline V gene has CDR1 MNHEY and CDR2 SVGAGI. The CDR3 extends over 17 amino acids. The CDR3 region is CASSYSGTSGTTGELFF. The CDR3 DNA follows: TGTGCCAGCAGTTACTCGGGGACTAGCGGGACTACCGGGGAGCTGTTTTTT.